These 3 T cell receptor beta chains originate from one sample sequenced in a study of beta chain features in type 1 diabetes. TCRB transcripts that were expressed got sequenced, as all of the isolated RNA had been reverse transcribed. Sequencing was performed with immunoSEQ multiplex PCR; in TCRdb, only in-frame clones are kept and a portion is missing. The table shows roughly 500,000 clones, with over 25% occurring only once. Sequenced material: naive CD4+ T cells from blood. The receptors shown here come from a man aged 18 to 30 in good health.

The chain links TRBV15 to TRBJ2-1, with D tentatively TRBD2 (6 bases). Trimming took off 1 base at V and 1 base at J, with 11 bases between the two ends. CDR1 LNHNV and CDR2 YYDKDF come from the germline V gene (reference sequence). CDR3 size: 16 residues. The CDR3 region is CATSRGDSGSYNEQFF. CDR3 DNA: TGTGCCACCAGCAGAGGAGATAGCGGTTCCTACAATGAGCAGTTCTTC.

The V gene is TRBV5-1, the J gene TRBJ2-3; D remains ambiguous. The CDR3 is 14 residues long. Trimming removed 0 bases at V and 2 bases at J, with 7 bases between. Germline loops: CDR1 SGHRS, CDR2 YFSETQ. The CDR3 coding sequence is TGCGCCAGCAGCTTGGCCGATTACACAGATACGCAGTATTTT. Translation gives CASSLADYTDTQYF.

In its sample, this clone was seen a few times. The rearrangement uses TRBV27 and TRBJ1-5; 10 nucleotides line up with TRBD1. The CDR3 has 14 residues. Germline V gene sequence: CDR1 MNHEY, CDR2 SMNVEV (reference sequence). V was clipped by 6 bases and J by 2 bases; unmatched bases: 1. The CDR3 sequence is CASRGTGGNQPQHF. CDR3 coding DNA: TGTGCCAGCAGAGGGACAGGGGGCAATCAGCCCCAGCATTTT.